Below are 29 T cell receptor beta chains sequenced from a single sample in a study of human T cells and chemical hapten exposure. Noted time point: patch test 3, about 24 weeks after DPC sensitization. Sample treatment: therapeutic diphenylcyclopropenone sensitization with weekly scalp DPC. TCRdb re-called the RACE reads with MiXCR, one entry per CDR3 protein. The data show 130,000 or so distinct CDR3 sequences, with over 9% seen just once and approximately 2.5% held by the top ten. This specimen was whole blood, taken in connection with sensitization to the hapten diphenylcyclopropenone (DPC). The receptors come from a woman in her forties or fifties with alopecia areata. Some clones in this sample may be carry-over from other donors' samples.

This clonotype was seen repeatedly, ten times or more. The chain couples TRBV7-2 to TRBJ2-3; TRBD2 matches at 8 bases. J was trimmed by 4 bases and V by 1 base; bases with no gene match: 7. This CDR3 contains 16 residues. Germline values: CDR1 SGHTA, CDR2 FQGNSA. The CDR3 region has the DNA TGTGCCAGCAGCTTAGTGGCGGGGGGCGTCCCAGATACGCAGTATTTT. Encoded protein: CASSLVAGGVPDTQYF. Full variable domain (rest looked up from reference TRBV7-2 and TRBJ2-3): GAGVSQSPSNKVTEKGKDVELRCDPISGHTALYWYRQSLGQGLEFLIYFQGNSAPDKSGLPSDRFSAERTGGSVSTLTIQRTQQEDSAVYLCASSLVAGGVPDTQYFGPGTRLTVL.

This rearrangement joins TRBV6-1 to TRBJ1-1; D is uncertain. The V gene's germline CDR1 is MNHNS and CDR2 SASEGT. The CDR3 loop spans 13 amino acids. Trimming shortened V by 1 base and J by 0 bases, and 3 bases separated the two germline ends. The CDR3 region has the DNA TGTGCCAGCAGTGAAGGGGTGAACACTGAAGCTTTCTTT. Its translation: CASSEGVNTEAFF.

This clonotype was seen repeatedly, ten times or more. This CDR3 reads CASSPLGTGELFF. As DNA, the CDR3 is TGTGCCAGCTCACCACTCGGAACCGGGGAGCTGTTTTTT. The chain couples TRBV18 to TRBJ2-2; D not certain. Germline values: CDR1 KGHSH, CDR2 LQKENI. The CDR3 sequence is 13 residues long. The germline V and J ends were trimmed by 1 base and 5 bases, with 5 bases remaining between them.

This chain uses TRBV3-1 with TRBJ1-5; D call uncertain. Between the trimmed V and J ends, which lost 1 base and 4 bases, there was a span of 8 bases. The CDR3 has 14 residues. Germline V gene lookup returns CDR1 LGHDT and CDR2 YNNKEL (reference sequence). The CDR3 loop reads CASSQAVGNQPQHF. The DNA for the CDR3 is TGTGCCAGCAGCCAAGCGGTGGGGAATCAGCCCCAGCATTTT.

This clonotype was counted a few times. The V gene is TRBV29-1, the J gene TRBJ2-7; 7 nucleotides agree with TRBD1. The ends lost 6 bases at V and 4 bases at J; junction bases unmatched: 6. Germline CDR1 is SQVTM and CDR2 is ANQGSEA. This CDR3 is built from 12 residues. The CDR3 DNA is TGCAGCGTGAGGGGGCCGCATTACGAGCAGTACTTC. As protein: CSVRGPHYEQYF.

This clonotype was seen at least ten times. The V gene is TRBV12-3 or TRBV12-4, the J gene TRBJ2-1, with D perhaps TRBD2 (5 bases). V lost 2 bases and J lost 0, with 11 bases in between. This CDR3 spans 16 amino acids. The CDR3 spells CASSLNPEVSYNEQFF. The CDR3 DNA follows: TGTGCCAGCAGTTTAAATCCGGAGGTCTCCTACAATGAGCAGTTCTTC.

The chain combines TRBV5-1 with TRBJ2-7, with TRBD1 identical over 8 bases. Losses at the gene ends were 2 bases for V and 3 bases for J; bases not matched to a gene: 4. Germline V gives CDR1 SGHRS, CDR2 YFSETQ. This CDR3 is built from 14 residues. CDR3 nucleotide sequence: TGCGCCAGCAGCTTCGACAGGGGAGACTACGAGCAGTACTTC. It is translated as CASSFDRGDYEQYF. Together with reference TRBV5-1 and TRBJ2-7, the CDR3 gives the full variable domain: KAGVTQTPRYLIKTRGQQVTLSCSPISGHRSVSWYQQTPGQGLQFLFEYFSETQRNKGNFPGRFSGRQFSNSRSEMNVSTLELGDSALYLCASSFDRGDYEQYFGPGTRLTVT.

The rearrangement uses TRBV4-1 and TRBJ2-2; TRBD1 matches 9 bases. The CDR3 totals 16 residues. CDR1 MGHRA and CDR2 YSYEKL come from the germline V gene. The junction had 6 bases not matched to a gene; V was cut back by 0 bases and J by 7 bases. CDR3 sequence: CASSQDTGGSIGELFF. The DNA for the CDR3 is TGCGCCAGCAGCCAAGACACAGGGGGCTCCATCGGGGAGCTGTTTTTT.

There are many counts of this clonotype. CDR3 in amino acids: CASSHGGDEQFF. CDR3 nucleotides: TGTGCCAGCAGCCACGGGGGCGATGAGCAGTTCTTC. The chain joins TRBV6-2 or TRBV6-3 to TRBJ2-1, with D perhaps matching TRBD1 or TRBD2 (6 bases each). This CDR3 spans 12 amino acids. The germline V gene has CDR1 MNHEY and CDR2 SVGEGT. V was pared by 6 bases and J by 8 bases, with 11 bases between.

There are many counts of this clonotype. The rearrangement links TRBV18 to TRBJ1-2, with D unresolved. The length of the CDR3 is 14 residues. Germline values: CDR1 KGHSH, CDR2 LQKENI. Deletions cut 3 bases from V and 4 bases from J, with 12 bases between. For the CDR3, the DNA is TGTGCCAGCTCACCCAATAGTGATGGCTATGGCTACACCTTC. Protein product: CASSPNSDGYGYTF.

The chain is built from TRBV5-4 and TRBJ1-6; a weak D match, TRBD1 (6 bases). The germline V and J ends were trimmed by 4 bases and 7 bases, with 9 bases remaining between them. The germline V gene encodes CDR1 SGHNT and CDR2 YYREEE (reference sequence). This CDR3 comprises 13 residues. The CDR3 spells CASSRTDNSPLHF. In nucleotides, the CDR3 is TGTGCCAGCAGCCGGACAGACAATTCACCCCTCCACTTT.

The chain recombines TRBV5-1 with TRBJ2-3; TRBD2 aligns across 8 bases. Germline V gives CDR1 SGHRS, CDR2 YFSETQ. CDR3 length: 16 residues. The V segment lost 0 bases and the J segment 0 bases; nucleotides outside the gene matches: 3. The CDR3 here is CASSLAGLASTDTQYF. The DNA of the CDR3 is TGCGCCAGCAGCTTGGCAGGACTAGCCAGCACAGATACGCAGTATTTT.

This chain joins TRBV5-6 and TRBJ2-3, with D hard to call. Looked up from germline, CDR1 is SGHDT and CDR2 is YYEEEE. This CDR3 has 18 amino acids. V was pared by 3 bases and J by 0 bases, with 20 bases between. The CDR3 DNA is TGTGCCAGCAGCTACCTCCCCCTTTTCGGCGGCAGCACAGATACGCAGTATTTT. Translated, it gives CASSYLPLFGGSTDTQYF.

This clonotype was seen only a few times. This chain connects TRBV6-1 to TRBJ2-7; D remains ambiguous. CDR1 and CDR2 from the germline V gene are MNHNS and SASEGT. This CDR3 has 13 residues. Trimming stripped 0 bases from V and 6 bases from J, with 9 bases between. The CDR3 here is CASSEARRTEQYF. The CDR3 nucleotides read TGTGCCAGCAGTGAAGCCAGGCGCACCGAGCAGTACTTC.

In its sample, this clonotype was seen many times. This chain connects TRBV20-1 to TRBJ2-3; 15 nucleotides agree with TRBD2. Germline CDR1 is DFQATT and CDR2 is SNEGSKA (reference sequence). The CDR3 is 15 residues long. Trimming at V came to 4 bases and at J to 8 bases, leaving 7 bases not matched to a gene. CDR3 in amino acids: CSATWTSGGAATQYF. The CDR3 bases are TGCAGTGCTACGTGGACTAGCGGGGGGGCGGCTACGCAGTATTTT.

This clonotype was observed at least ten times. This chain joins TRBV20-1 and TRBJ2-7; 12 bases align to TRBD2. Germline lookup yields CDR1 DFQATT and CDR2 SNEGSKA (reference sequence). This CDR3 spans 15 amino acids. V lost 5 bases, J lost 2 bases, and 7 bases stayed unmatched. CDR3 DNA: TGCAGTGCTCGCCGACTAGCGGGGGACCCCTACGAGCAGTACTTC. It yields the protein CSARRLAGDPYEQYF.

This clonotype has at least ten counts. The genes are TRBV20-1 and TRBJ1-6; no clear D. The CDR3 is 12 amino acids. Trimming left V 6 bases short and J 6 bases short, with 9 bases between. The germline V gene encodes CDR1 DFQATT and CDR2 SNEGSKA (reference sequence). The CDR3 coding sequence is TGCAGTGCCTATCGCGGTAATTCACCCCTCCACTTT. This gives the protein CSAYRGNSPLHF.

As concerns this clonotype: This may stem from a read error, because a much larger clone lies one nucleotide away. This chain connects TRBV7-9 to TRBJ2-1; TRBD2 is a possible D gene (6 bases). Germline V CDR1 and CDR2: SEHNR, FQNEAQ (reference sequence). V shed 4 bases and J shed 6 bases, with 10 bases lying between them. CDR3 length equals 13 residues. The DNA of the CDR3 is TGTGCCAGCAGCTGTGCGGGATCCAATGAGCAGTTCTTC. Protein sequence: CASSCAGSNEQFF.

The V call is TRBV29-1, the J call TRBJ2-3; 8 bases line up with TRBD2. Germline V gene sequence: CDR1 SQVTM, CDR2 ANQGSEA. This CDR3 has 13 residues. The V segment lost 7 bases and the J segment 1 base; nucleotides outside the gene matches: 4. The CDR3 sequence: CSALLAGTDTQYF. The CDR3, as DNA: TGCAGCGCCCTACTAGCGGGCACAGATACGCAGTATTTT.

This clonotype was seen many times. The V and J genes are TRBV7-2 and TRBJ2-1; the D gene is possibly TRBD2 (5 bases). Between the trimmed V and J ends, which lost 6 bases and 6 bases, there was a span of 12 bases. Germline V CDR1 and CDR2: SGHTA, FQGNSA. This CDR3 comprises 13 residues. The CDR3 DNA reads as TGTGCCAGCAGTGCGGGCGCCTCCAATGAGCAGTTCTTC. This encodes CASSAGASNEQFF.

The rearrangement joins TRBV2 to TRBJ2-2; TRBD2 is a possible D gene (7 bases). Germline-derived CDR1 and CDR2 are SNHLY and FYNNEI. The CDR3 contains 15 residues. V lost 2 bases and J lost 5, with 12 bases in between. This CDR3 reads CASSEMGGRTGELFF. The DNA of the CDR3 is TGTGCCAGCAGTGAAATGGGGGGGCGAACCGGGGAGCTGTTTTTT.

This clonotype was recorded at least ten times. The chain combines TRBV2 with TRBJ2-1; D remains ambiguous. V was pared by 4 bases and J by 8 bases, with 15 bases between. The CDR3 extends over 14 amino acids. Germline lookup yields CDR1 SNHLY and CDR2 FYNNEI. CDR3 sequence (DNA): TGTGCCAGCAGTGTCGCGGACCTTAAGGATGAGCAGTTCTTC. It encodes CASSVADLKDEQFF.

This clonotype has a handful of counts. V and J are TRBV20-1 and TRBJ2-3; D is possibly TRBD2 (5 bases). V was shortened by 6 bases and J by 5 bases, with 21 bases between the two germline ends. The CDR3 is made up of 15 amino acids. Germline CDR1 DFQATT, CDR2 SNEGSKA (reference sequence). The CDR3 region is CSAPPLADPVDTQYF. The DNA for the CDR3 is TGCAGTGCCCCACCCCTAGCAGACCCGGTAGATACGCAGTATTTT.

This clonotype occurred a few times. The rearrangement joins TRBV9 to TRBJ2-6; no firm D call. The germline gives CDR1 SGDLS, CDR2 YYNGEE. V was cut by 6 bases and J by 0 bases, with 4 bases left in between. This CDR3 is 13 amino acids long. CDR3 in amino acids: CASTDSGANVLTF. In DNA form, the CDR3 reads TGTGCCAGCACCGACTCTGGGGCCAACGTCCTGACTTTC.

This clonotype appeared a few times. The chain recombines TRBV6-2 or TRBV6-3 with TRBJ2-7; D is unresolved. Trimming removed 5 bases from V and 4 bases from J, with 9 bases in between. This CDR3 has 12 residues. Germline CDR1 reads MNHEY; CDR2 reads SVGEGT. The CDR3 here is CASSNSPYEQYF. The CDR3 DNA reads TGTGCCAGCAGTAATTCCCCGTACGAGCAGTACTTC.

CDR3 bases: TGTGCCAGCAGTGAATTTAGGAACACCGGGGAGCTGTTTTTT. It encodes CASSEFRNTGELFF. V gene TRBV6-1 combines with J gene TRBJ2-2, with no clear D. There are 14 residues in the CDR3. V shed 2 bases and J shed 1 base, with 5 bases lying between them. CDR1 is MNHNS, CDR2 SASEGT, per germline.

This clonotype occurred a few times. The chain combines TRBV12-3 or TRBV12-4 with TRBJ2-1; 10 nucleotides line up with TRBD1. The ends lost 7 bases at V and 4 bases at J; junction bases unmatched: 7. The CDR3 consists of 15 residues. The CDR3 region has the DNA TGTGCCAGCAACCCATGGACAGGGGGTTACAATGAGCAGTTCTTC. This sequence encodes CASNPWTGGYNEQFF.

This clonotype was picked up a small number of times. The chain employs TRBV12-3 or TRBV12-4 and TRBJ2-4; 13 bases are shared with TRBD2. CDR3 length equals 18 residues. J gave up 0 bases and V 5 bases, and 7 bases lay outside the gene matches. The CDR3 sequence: CASSRTSGSHLAKNIQYF. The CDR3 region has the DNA TGTGCCAGCAGTCGGACTAGCGGGAGTCATCTAGCCAAAAACATTCAGTACTTC.

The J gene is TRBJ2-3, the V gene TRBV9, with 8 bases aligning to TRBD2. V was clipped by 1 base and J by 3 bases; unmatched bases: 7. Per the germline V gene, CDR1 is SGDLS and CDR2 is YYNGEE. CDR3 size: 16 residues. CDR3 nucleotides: TGTGCCAGCAGCGTAAGAGCGGGGGATTGGACAGATACGCAGTATTTT. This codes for CASSVRAGDWTDTQYF.